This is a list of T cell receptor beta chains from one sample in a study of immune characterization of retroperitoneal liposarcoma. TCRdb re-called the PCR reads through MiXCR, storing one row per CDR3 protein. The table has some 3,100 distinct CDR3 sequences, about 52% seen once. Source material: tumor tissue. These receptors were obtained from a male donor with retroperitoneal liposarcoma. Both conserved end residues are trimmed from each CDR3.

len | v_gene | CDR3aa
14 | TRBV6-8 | ASGFRMNPPQETQY
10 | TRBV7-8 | ASSLLADTQY
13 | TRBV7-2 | ASSPRGSNTDTQY
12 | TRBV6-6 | ASSYSTGPYEQY
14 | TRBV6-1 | ASSLEDRVSTDTQY
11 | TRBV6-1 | ASSEQRKGEQF
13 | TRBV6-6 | ASSYSRGIEEKLF
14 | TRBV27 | ASSLFAGVSYNEQF
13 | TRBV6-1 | ASGVSREGVYEQY
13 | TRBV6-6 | ASSYSLGQNNEQF
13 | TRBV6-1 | ASSPGVAGYNEQY
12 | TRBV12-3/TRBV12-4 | ASRGQGAGYEQY
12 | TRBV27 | ASSLVAGGREQF
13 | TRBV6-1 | ASSETVVDTGELF
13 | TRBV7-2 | ASRLTGSHSNEQF
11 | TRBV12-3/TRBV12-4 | ASTRDFTDTQY
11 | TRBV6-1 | ANGRQGSYEQY
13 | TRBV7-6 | ASSLGGRLTDTQY
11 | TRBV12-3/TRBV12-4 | ASSSGNGQPQH
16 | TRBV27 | ASSSQFLGRRDTDTQY
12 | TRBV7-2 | ASAWRGGTDTQY
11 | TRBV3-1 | ASSQAGNTEAF
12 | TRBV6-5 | ASSYHAVGDTQY
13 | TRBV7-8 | ASSSLADRAYEQF
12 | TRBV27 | ASSLTGRNQPQH
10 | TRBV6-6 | ASSGWGNEQF
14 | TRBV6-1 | ASRPLAGTSTDTQY
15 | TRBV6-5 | ASSPDSQVLAKNIQY
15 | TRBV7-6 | ASSEVPGQLNTGELF
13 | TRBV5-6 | ASSLVWDQSEKLF
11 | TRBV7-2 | ASSSGTGDEQF
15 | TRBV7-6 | ASSLASPGRGSYEQY
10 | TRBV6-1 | ASSPVSGELF